This TCR beta chain originates from a study of OX40 agonist ivuxolimab in advanced cancers. Assay used: immunoSEQ multiplex PCR; TCRdb lists only in-frame clones, some missing. The table records 49,000 or so clones, around nine tenths of them present only once. The source was CD4+ or CD8+ T cells sorted from blood, collected in a trial of the OX40 agonist ivuxolimab. This receptor was obtained from an adult with an advanced solid tumor such as melanoma, head and neck, liver or kidney cancer.

DNA for the CDR3: TGTGCCAGTAGTCCCGAGACAGGGGTGGGTCAGCCCCAGCATTTT. Amino acids: CASSPETGVGQPQHF. This chain uses TRBV19 with TRBJ1-5, with 8 bases aligning to TRBD1. This CDR3 is built from 15 residues. V was clipped by 5 bases and J by 6 bases; unmatched bases: 9. Germline assignment: CDR1 LNHDA and CDR2 SQIVND (reference sequence). Full variable domain (outside the CDR3, taken from reference TRBV19 and TRBJ1-5): DGGITQSPKYLFRKEGQNVTLSCEQNLNHDAMYWYRQDPGQGLRLIYYSQIVNDFQKGDIAEGYSVSREKKESFPLTVTSAQKNPTAFYLCASSPETGVGQPQHFGDGTRLSIL.